Listed here is a single TCR beta chain. Its antigen is unidentified. Additional DNA sequences in this sample encode the identical CDR3. For every subset, genomic DNA was evenly distributed across several immunoSEQ plates. The protocol was immunoSEQ multiplex PCR, while the TCRdb copy is restricted to in-frame clones and leaves out a portion. The sample lists around 2,000,000 clones, roughly 95% occurring once. These data come from a study of shared clonotypes between healthy human individuals. Overall study findings and caveats: Naive CD4 clonotypes overlapped across a few donors at roughly 5.1%. Owing to a small donor count, the genetic and exposure-history diversity represented was limited. Incomplete sequencing of sorted subsets was indicated by rarefaction despite large depth.

The naive CD8 population came from CD45RO-negative cells selected for CCR7, without terminally differentiated effector memory CD45RA+ cells. CDR3 length: 15 residues. V lost 1 base and J 2 bases, leaving 12 bases between the germline ends. The V gene's germline CDR1 is MGHRA and CDR2 YSYEKL. The chain uses TRBV4-1 and TRBJ2-7; D is perhaps TRBD1 or TRBD2 (5 bases each). The receptor was isolated from a man aged 18 to 29 in good health. The sequencing input was naive CD8+ T cells sorted from blood. The chain's CDR3 is CASSQVAGATYEQYF. The DNA of the CDR3 is TGCGCCAGCAGCCAAGTGGCCGGGGCAACCTACGAGCAGTACTTC.